This paragraph reports one T cell receptor (beta chain). Within the sample, other DNA sequences also encode this same CDR3. The entry originates in a study of cytomegalovirus exposure and HLA in healthy donors. Germline V lookup: CDR1 SQVTM, CDR2 ANQGSEA. The V gene end was trimmed by 3 bases and the J gene end by 6 bases; junction bases not matched to a gene: 4. The CDR3 spans 14 residues. Primers: 60 Vbeta forward and 13 Jbeta reverse. Using immunoSEQ multiplex PCR, the repertoire was profiled, and TCRdb retains in-frame clones only, with some absent. Of about 180,000 clones in the sample, 77% were seen once.

Sequences were obtained from PBMCs. The clonotype comes from a young man in good health and CMV-seronegative. The V gene is TRBV29-1, the J gene TRBJ2-1; 11 bases fit TRBD2. The DNA of the CDR3 is TGCAGCGTTGAGAGGCTAGCGGGAGGCAATGAGCAGTTCTTC. This gives the protein CSVERLAGGNEQFF.